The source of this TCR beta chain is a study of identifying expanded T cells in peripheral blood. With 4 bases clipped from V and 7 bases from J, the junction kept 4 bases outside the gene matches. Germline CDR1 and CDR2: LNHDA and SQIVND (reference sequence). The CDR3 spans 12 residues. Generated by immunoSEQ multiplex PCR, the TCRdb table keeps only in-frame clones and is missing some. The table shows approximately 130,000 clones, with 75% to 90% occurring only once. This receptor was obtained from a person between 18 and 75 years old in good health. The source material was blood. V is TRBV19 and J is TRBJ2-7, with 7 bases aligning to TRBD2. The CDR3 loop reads CASSTPGREQYF. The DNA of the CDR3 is TGTGCCAGTAGTACTCCCGGGAGGGAGCAGTACTTC. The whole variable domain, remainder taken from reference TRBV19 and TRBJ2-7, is DGGITQSPKYLFRKEGQNVTLSCEQNLNHDAMYWYRQDPGQGLRLIYYSQIVNDFQKGDIAEGYSVSREKKESFPLTVTSAQKNPTAFYLCASSTPGREQYFGPGTRLTVT.